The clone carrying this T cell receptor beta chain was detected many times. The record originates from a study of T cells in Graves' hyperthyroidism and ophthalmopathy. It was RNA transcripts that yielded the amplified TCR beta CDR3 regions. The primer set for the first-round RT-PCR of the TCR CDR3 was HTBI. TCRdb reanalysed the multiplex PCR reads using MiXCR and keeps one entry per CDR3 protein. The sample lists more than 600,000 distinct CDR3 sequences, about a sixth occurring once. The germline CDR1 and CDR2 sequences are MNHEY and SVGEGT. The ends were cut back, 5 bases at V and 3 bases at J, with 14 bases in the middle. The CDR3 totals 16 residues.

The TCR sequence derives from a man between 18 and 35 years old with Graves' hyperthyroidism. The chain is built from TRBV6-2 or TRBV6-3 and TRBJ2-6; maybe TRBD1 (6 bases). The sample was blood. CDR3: CASSPDSLNGANVLTF. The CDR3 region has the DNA TGTGCCAGCAGTCCGGACAGTCTGAATGGGGCCAACGTCCTGACTTTC.